This entry concerns a single T cell receptor (beta chain). Its antigen is still unknown. The data stem from a study of T cell repertoires in cytomegalovirus infection. The CDR3 has 15 amino acids. V trimming: 5 bases; J trimming: 10 bases; junction bases outside the gene matches: 10. Per germline, CDR1 KGHDR and CDR2 SFDVKD. TCRdb re-analysed the reads in MiXCR, keeping a single row per CDR3 protein. This sample yields roughly 860,000 distinct CDR3 sequences, of which approximately 32% are seen a single time; around 11% belongs to the top ten. The TCR sequence derives from a human donor in good health (CMV status not recorded). Some clones in this sample may be carry-over from other donors' samples. The gene calls are TRBV24-1 and TRBJ2-1; 10 bases map to TRBD1. Sequencing used cultured CD8+ T cells from PBMCs, obtained from culture after CMV antigen stimulation. DNA of the CDR3: TGTGCCACCAGTGTTCCGGGACAGGGGTTGTACGAGCAGTTCTTC. It yields the protein CATSVPGQGLYEQFF.